The 11 T cell receptor beta chains in this list originate from one sample, sequenced in a study of T cell responses to AZD1222 COVID-19 vaccine. Sequencing used immunoSEQ multiplex PCR; TCRdb keeps in-frame clones, though not all of them. The profile shows 75,000 to 95,000 clones, roughly 90% of them singletons. Sequenced here: peripheral blood, sampled on day 0 of AZD1222 vaccination. The receptor set was obtained from an adult in good health.

This rearrangement joins TRBV28 to TRBJ2-3, with D maybe TRBD2 (6 bases). CDR1 is MDHEN and CDR2 is SYDVKM in the germline V gene. The V and J ends lost 3 bases and 4 bases respectively, with 14 bases between them. The CDR3 runs to 15 residues. In DNA form, the CDR3 reads TGTGCCAGCAGTTTGTGGGGAGGAGGGCCAGATACGCAGTATTTT. It translates to CASSLWGGGPDTQYF. Full variable domain (rest looked up from reference TRBV28 and TRBJ2-3): DVKVTQSSRYLVKRTGEKVFLECVQDMDHENMFWYRQDPGLGLRLIYFSYDVKMKEKGDIPEGYSVSREKKERFSLILESASTNQTSMYLCASSLWGGGPDTQYFGPGTRLTVL.

V is TRBV20-1 and J is TRBJ2-1; the D is unclear. The ends were cut back, 6 bases at V and 6 bases at J, with 6 bases in the middle. Looked up from germline, CDR1 is DFQATT and CDR2 is SNEGSKA (reference sequence). The length of the CDR3 is 10 residues. The CDR3 coding sequence is TGCAGTGCCCGTCCCAATGAGCAGTTCTTC. It is translated as CSARPNEQFF.

V gene TRBV6-5 combines with J gene TRBJ2-2; TRBD1 or TRBD2 may be the D gene (5 bases each). CDR1 is MNHEY and CDR2 is SVGAGI in the germline V gene. Deletions cut 2 bases from V and 8 bases from J, with 15 bases between. This CDR3 is 15 amino acids long. Here the CDR3 DNA reads TGTGCCAGCAGTTACCTCACTAGGGGATGGGGGGAGCTGTTTTTT. This encodes CASSYLTRGWGELFF.

The rearrangement links TRBV18 to TRBJ2-2; a weak D match, TRBD1 (5 bases). The CDR3 is made up of 15 amino acids. Trimming took off 3 bases at V and 3 bases at J, with 11 bases between the two ends. Germline V gives CDR1 KGHSH, CDR2 LQKENI. The CDR3 reads CASSPGDSYTGELFF. The CDR3 nucleotides are TGTGCCAGCTCACCGGGCGACAGCTACACCGGGGAGCTGTTTTTT.

The chain couples TRBV9 to TRBJ1-3; D gene uncertain. The CDR3 totals 14 residues. Between the trimmed V and J ends, which lost 3 bases and 8 bases, there was a span of 15 bases. Germline CDR1 reads SGDLS; CDR2 reads YYNGEE. The CDR3 region has the DNA TGTGCCAGCAGCGCCAGGACTAGAGGAGACACCATATATTTT. Protein: CASSARTRGDTIYF. Together with reference TRBV9 and TRBJ1-3, the CDR3 gives the full variable domain: DSGVTQTPKHLITATGQRVTLRCSPRSGDLSVYWYQQSLDQGLQFLIQYYNGEERAKGNILERFSAQQFPDLHSELNLSSLELGDSALYFCASSARTRGDTIYFGEGSWLTVV.

The rearrangement links TRBV9 to TRBJ2-1; D may be TRBD1 or TRBD2 (5 bases each). CDR1 and CDR2 from the germline V gene are SGDLS and YYNGEE. This CDR3 region has 15 residues. V was trimmed by 4 bases and J by 7 bases, leaving 18 bases between them. The CDR3 coding sequence is TGTGCCAGCAGCCTCCGGGACCCTGCCCGAAATGAGCAGTTCTTC. Its translation: CASSLRDPARNEQFF.

V is TRBV5-6 and J is TRBJ2-4; possibly TRBD2 for D (5 bases). Per germline, CDR1 SGHDT and CDR2 YYEEEE. V was cut by 2 bases and J by 0 bases, with 15 bases left in between. This CDR3 contains 17 residues. CDR3 loop: CASSFLLGRLAKNIQYF. The CDR3 DNA is TGTGCCAGCAGCTTTCTTTTGGGGAGACTAGCCAAAAACATTCAGTACTTC.

This sequence joins TRBV28 and TRBJ2-2; D gene uncertain. Trimming shortened V by 6 bases and J by 7 bases, and 15 bases separated the two germline ends. Germline V gene data show CDR1 as MDHEN and CDR2 as SYDVKM. This CDR3 has 14 residues. The CDR3 coding sequence is TGTGCCAGCAGCGGGTTAAGTCCGGGCGGGGAGCTGTTTTTT. This translates into CASSGLSPGGELFF.

V gene TRBV7-9 combines with J gene TRBJ1-1, with D possibly TRBD1 on 5 matching bases. Germline assignment: CDR1 SEHNR and CDR2 FQNEAQ (reference sequence). This CDR3 contains 13 residues. V lost 8 bases and J lost 1, with 11 bases in between. CDR3 protein: CASLRGRNTEAFF. The CDR3 DNA sequence: TGTGCCAGCCTGCGGGGGAGGAACACTGAAGCTTTCTTT.

The chain combines TRBV18 with TRBJ2-2; the D is unclear. Germline values: CDR1 KGHSH, CDR2 LQKENI. The V end lost 4 bases, the J end lost 8 bases, and 14 bases lay between the germline ends. The CDR3 extends over 14 amino acids. CDR3 loop: CASSQPSLLGELFF. The CDR3 DNA reads TGTGCCAGCTCACAACCATCCCTGTTAGGGGAGCTGTTTTTT.

The J gene is TRBJ1-5, the V gene TRBV28; D gene ambiguous. The V end was cut by 3 bases, the J end by 7 bases, with 10 bases between. Germline CDR1 reads MDHEN; CDR2 reads SYDVKM. The length of the CDR3 is 13 residues. CDR3 amino acids: CASSFPPGQPQHF. CDR3 bases: TGTGCCAGCAGTTTTCCGCCGGGACAGCCCCAGCATTTT.